The present TCR beta chain was sequenced within a study of radiation and T cells in renal cell carcinoma. The wider study: Nephrectomy followed 15 Gy stereotactic body radiation by 4 weeks. General study points: Top tumor clonotypes rose in blood 2 weeks post-radiation, then contracted.

The data were produced by immunoSEQ multiplex PCR, yet TCRdb's version contains in-frame clones alone and is incomplete. The table lists tens of thousands of clones, 80% to 90% of them singletons. Documented time point: blood 2 weeks post-SBRT. Sample treatment: 15 Gy SBRT to primary tumor, nephrectomy 4 weeks later. The patient's renal cell carcinoma had clear cell pathology. Notes on this clone: The antigen is unknown.

With 3 bases clipped from V and 2 bases from J, the junction kept 11 bases outside the gene matches. Germline loops: CDR1 SGDLS, CDR2 YYNGEE. The length of the CDR3 is 18 residues. The sample was blood, taken from a patient whose treatment included radiotherapy and nephrectomy. J is TRBJ2-1 and V is TRBV9; 10 positions agree with TRBD2. The source is a woman in her 50s with renal cell carcinoma. The CDR3 spells CASSGEDVLAGAYNEQFF. Written as DNA, the CDR3 is TGTGCCAGCAGCGGAGAAGACGTTCTAGCGGGAGCCTACAATGAGCAGTTCTTC.